Each of the 29 T cell receptor beta chains below was sequenced from the same sample in a study of OX40 agonist ivuxolimab in advanced cancers. Data came from immunoSEQ multiplex PCR; TCRdb stores just in-frame clones and leaves some out. Of about 40,000 clones in the sample, around 87% were seen once. Source: CD4+ or CD8+ T cells sorted from blood, taken in a trial of the OX40 agonist ivuxolimab. These receptors were collected from an adult with an advanced solid tumor such as melanoma, head and neck, liver or kidney cancer.

The chain's CDR3 is CASSLLAGETTDTQYF. The CDR3 DNA follows: TGTGCCAGCAGTTTACTAGCGGGAGAGACTACAGATACGCAGTATTTT. The V call is TRBV6-5, the J call TRBJ2-3, with 11 bases identical to TRBD2. The CDR3 has 16 amino acids. Trimming removed 4 bases from V and 3 bases from J; junction bases left unmatched: 6. CDR1 and CDR2 (germline): MNHEY, SVGAGI.

The chain joins TRBV5-8 to TRBJ1-3; TRBD1 is a possible D gene (6 bases). Looked up from germline, CDR1 is SGHTS and CDR2 is YDEGEE. This CDR3 spans 15 amino acids. The V end was cut by 3 bases, the J end by 2 bases, with 12 bases between. CDR3 sequence reads: CASSSRGGTGNTIYF. Written as DNA, the CDR3 is TGTGCCAGCAGCTCCCGCGGGGGCACTGGAAACACCATATATTTT.

This chain joins TRBV7-6 and TRBJ2-3; perhaps TRBD2 as D (5 bases). Trimming removed 5 bases at V and 0 bases at J, with 15 bases between. This CDR3 spans 16 amino acids. The V gene's germline CDR1 is SGHVS and CDR2 FNYEAQ. CDR3 sequence: CASSRTGGLSTDTQYF. For the CDR3, the DNA is TGTGCCAGCAGCCGCACCGGAGGCCTCAGCACAGATACGCAGTATTTT. Using reference TRBV7-6 and TRBJ2-3 for the parts outside the CDR3, the full variable domain is GAGVSQSPRYKVTKRGQDVALRCDPISGHVSLYWYRQALGQGPEFLTYFNYEAQQDKSGLPNDRFSAERPEGSISTLTIQRTEQRDSAMYRCASSRTGGLSTDTQYFGPGTRLTVL.

The J gene is TRBJ1-2, the V gene TRBV30, with 7 bases aligning to TRBD1. The CDR3 runs 15 residues. Unmatched junction bases numbered 10, after V lost 3 bases and J lost 3 bases. Germline V lookup: CDR1 GTSNPN, CDR2 SVGIG (reference sequence). Written as DNA, the CDR3 is TGTGCCTGGAGCTCGGGACAGCCGGGAGACTATGGCTACACCTTC. This encodes CAWSSGQPGDYGYTF.

A single count supports this clone. The rearrangement joins TRBV5-1 to TRBJ2-3; 8 bases line up with TRBD2. Germline V gene data show CDR1 as SGHRS and CDR2 as YFSETQ. V gave up 1 base and J gave up 4 bases; unmatched junction bases: 8. The CDR3 totals 16 residues. CDR3 sequence reads: CASSLMIAGGPDTQYF. The CDR3 DNA reads as TGCGCCAGCAGCTTGATGATCGCGGGAGGACCAGATACGCAGTATTTT.

In this sample, this clone turned up a few times. V gene TRBV9 combines with J gene TRBJ1-1, with 9 bases that match TRBD1. Trimming cost V 2 bases and J 6 bases; bases outside gene matches: 11. Germline CDR1 SGDLS, CDR2 YYNGEE. This CDR3 spans 16 amino acids. DNA of the CDR3: TGTGCCAGCAGCGTGACGTCGGACAGGGGATTCCCTGAAGCTTTCTTT. Protein sequence: CASSVTSDRGFPEAFF.

This rearrangement joins TRBV9 to TRBJ2-2; the D gene is possibly TRBD1 (6 bases). There are 15 residues in the CDR3. Trimming stripped 2 bases from V and 1 base from J, with 9 bases between. The germline CDR1 and CDR2 sequences are SGDLS and YYNGEE. This CDR3 reads CASSVRDMNTGELFF. CDR3 nucleotides: TGTGCCAGCAGCGTTAGGGACATGAACACCGGGGAGCTGTTTTTT.

This clone occurred once. The chain carries TRBV7-2 and TRBJ2-1; 9 nucleotides match TRBD1. CDR1 SGHTA and CDR2 FQGNSA come from the germline V gene. This CDR3 region has 18 residues. With 4 bases clipped from V and 4 bases from J, the junction kept 14 bases outside the gene matches. The CDR3: CASSWTGVSLADYNEQFF. The CDR3 region has the DNA TGTGCCAGCAGCTGGACAGGGGTATCGCTAGCGGATTACAATGAGCAGTTCTTC. Looking up the rest from reference TRBV7-2 and TRBJ2-1 gives the full variable domain: GAGVSQSPSNKVTEKGKDVELRCDPISGHTALYWYRQSLGQGLEFLIYFQGNSAPDKSGLPSDRFSAERTGGSVSTLTIQRTQQEDSAVYLCASSWTGVSLADYNEQFFGPGTRLTVL.

This clone was found once. The chain combines TRBV7-9 with TRBJ2-7, with 8 positions matching TRBD1. The CDR3 spans 14 residues. V shed 4 bases, J shed 1 base, and the junction held 3 bases outside the gene matches. The V gene's germline CDR1 is SEHNR and CDR2 FQNEAQ (reference sequence). The CDR3 spells CASSSHRGSYEQYF. For the CDR3, the DNA is TGTGCCAGCAGCTCACACAGGGGGTCCTACGAGCAGTACTTC.

This clone was counted a few times. The chain couples TRBV5-6 to TRBJ2-3; maybe TRBD1 (6 bases). V was shortened by 0 bases and J by 1 base, with 15 bases between the two germline ends. The CDR3 runs 17 residues. Germline assignment: CDR1 SGHDT and CDR2 YYEEEE. This CDR3 reads CASSLAWRAGGTDTQYF. For the CDR3, the DNA is TGTGCCAGCAGCTTGGCCTGGCGGGCAGGGGGCACAGATACGCAGTATTTT.

J is TRBJ2-7 and V is TRBV9, with D possibly matching TRBD2 (6 bases). The germline CDR1 and CDR2 sequences are SGDLS and YYNGEE. Trimming cost V 7 bases and J 7 bases, with 18 bases left between them. The CDR3 has 13 amino acids. The chain's CDR3 is CASGGQLGREQYF. The CDR3 region has the DNA TGTGCCAGCGGAGGCCAACTAGGGAGGGAGCAGTACTTC.

The rearrangement links TRBV30 to TRBJ2-7, with 9 bases that match TRBD2. Trimming removed 3 bases from V and 6 bases from J; junction bases left unmatched: 6. The CDR3 extends over 13 amino acids. Per germline, CDR1 GTSNPN and CDR2 SVGIG (reference sequence). The chain's CDR3 is CAWRASGTGEQYF. For the CDR3, the DNA is TGTGCCTGGAGGGCTAGCGGGACCGGCGAGCAGTACTTC.

A few counts support this clone. This chain joins TRBV19 and TRBJ1-2; no reliable D call. Trimming removed 4 bases at V and 6 bases at J, with 6 bases between. CDR3 size: 11 residues. Germline V CDR1 and CDR2: LNHDA, SQIVND (reference sequence). The CDR3 loop reads CASSTTDGYTF. DNA of the CDR3: TGTGCCAGTAGTACCACAGATGGCTACACCTTC.

The genes are TRBV14 and TRBJ1-1, with TRBD1 identical over 7 bases. There are 15 residues in the CDR3. Germline V CDR1 and CDR2: SGHDN, FVKESK. V lost 4 bases, J lost 7 bases, and 12 bases stayed unmatched. CDR3 amino acids: CASSLRGRTGVEAFF. CDR3 in DNA: TGTGCCAGCAGCCTGAGAGGGCGGACAGGTGTTGAAGCTTTCTTT.

This clone turned up a few times. The rearrangement uses TRBV7-2 and TRBJ2-1, with TRBD2 matching over 10 bases. Germline V CDR1 and CDR2: SGHTA, FQGNSA. Trimming removed 4 bases from V and 6 bases from J; junction bases left unmatched: 6. The CDR3 is made up of 15 amino acids. The DNA for the CDR3 is TGTGCCAGCAGCTATATGGGACTAGCGACCAATGAGCAGTTCTTC. This encodes CASSYMGLATNEQFF.

The chain carries TRBV9 and TRBJ2-5; tentative D call: TRBD2 (6 bases). Germline V gene data show CDR1 as SGDLS and CDR2 as YYNGEE. V lost 2 bases, J lost 7 bases, and 18 bases lay in between. The CDR3 is 15 amino acids. CDR3 in amino acids: CASSVRDSSIGTQYF. DNA of the CDR3: TGTGCCAGCAGCGTCCGGGACTCCTCCATAGGGACCCAGTACTTC.

The V call is TRBV19, the J call TRBJ2-1; D call uncertain. In germline, CDR1 is LNHDA, CDR2 SQIVND (reference sequence). Between the trimmed V and J ends, which lost 6 bases and 3 bases, there was a span of 6 bases. The CDR3 length is 12 residues. CDR3 coding DNA: TGTGCCAGTAGGACACTCTACAATGAGCAGTTCTTC. The encoded protein is CASRTLYNEQFF.

The chain employs TRBV19 and TRBJ1-2, with TRBD1 identical over 9 bases. Unmatched junction bases numbered 5, after V lost 3 bases and J lost 3 bases. CDR3 length: 15 residues. Germline V gene sequence: CDR1 LNHDA, CDR2 SQIVND (reference sequence). DNA for the CDR3: TGTGCCAGTAGTATGGGACGGACAGGGGACTATGGCTACACCTTC. Protein: CASSMGRTGDYGYTF.

The chain uses TRBV6-6 and TRBJ2-5; 9 nucleotides line up with TRBD1. CDR3 size: 16 residues. Germline V gives CDR1 MNHNY, CDR2 SVGAGI (reference sequence). V lost 7 bases, J lost 4 bases, and 13 bases stayed unmatched. CDR3 amino acids: CASTEPVTGGRETQYF. In DNA form, the CDR3 reads TGTGCCAGCACCGAACCCGTGACAGGGGGGCGAGAGACCCAGTACTTC.

The chain has TRBV11-3 and TRBJ1-2, with 7 bases identical to TRBD1. The CDR3 length is 17 residues. CDR1 SGHNT and CDR2 YENEEA come from the germline V gene. The trim removed 1 base at V and 4 bases at J, leaving 12 bases unmatched. The CDR3 DNA reads as TGTGCCAGCAGCTTAGGTCGACAGGGAGCCCCCACCTATGGCTACACCTTC. This gives the protein CASSLGRQGAPTYGYTF.

The CDR3 nucleotides are TGTGCCAGCAGTGCCGGGGGGGCTGGGGCCAACGTCCTGACTTTC. This translates into CASSAGGAGANVLTF. The genes are TRBV28 and TRBJ2-6, with 8 bases fitting TRBD2. The CDR3 spans 15 residues. Germline CDR1 reads MDHEN; CDR2 reads SYDVKM. J gave up 2 bases and V 5 bases, and 2 bases lay outside the gene matches.

This clone came up a few times. The genes are TRBV28 and TRBJ2-4; D tentatively fits TRBD1 or TRBD2 (5 bases each). V was shortened by 6 bases and J by 0 bases, with 12 bases between the two germline ends. The CDR3 contains 15 residues. CDR1 is MDHEN, CDR2 SYDVKM, per germline. CDR3 in amino acids: CASRRLGEAKNIQYF. The DNA of the CDR3 is TGTGCCAGCAGACGGCTGGGGGAAGCCAAAAACATTCAGTACTTC.

A remark on this clone: Mismatch with germline at one junction end may stem from a read error. V is TRBV6-6 and J is TRBJ1-1; TRBD1 is a possible D gene (5 bases). CDR1 is MNHNY and CDR2 is SVGAGI in the germline V gene (reference sequence). The CDR3 runs to 13 residues. CDR3 DNA sequence: TGTGCCAGCAGCTTTACGGAAGTGGAGGGGATGCTCTTT. It translates to CASSFTEVEGMLF.

This rearrangement joins TRBV7-9 to TRBJ2-1; 7 positions match TRBD1. Germline lookup yields CDR1 SEHNR and CDR2 FQNEAQ (reference sequence). There are 16 residues in the CDR3. V was clipped by 5 bases and J by 3 bases; unmatched bases: 10. CDR3 in amino acids: CASSRSGQLIYNEQFF. The CDR3 DNA reads TGTGCCAGCAGCAGATCGGGACAGCTAATCTACAATGAGCAGTTCTTC.

The chain joins TRBV18 to TRBJ2-3; the D is unclear. The CDR3 consists of 15 residues. The germline V gene encodes CDR1 KGHSH and CDR2 LQKENI. The V end lost 0 bases, the J end lost 0 bases, and 7 bases lay between the germline ends. Here the CDR3 DNA reads TGTGCCAGCTCACCACCGTGGGGTAGCACAGATACGCAGTATTTT. It encodes CASSPPWGSTDTQYF.

This chain links TRBV6-5 with TRBJ1-1, with D hard to call. The CDR3 runs to 12 residues. Germline-derived CDR1 and CDR2 are MNHEY and SVGAGI. V lost 6 bases and J lost 2, with 7 bases in between. The CDR3 DNA follows: TGTGCCAGCAGCTCAGTCAACACTGAAGCTTTCTTT. It is translated as CASSSVNTEAFF.

The chain couples TRBV12-5 to TRBJ2-7; no clear D gene. This CDR3 is built from 17 residues. Germline CDR1 reads LGHNT; CDR2 reads FRNRAP. Trimming removed 1 base from V and 7 bases from J, with 23 bases in between. In DNA form, the CDR3 reads TGTGCTAGTGGTTTGGGTCTGGGCGGTAGATTCATCAGGGAGCAGTACTTC. It specifies CASGLGLGGRFIREQYF. The variable domain in full, completed from reference TRBV12-5 and TRBJ2-7, reads DARVTQTPRHKVTEMGQEVTMRCQPILGHNTVFWYRQTMMQGLELLAYFRNRAPLDDSGMPKDRFSAEMPDATLATLKIQPSEPRDSAVYFCASGLGLGGRFIREQYFGPGTRLTVT.

The chain uses TRBV20-1 and TRBJ2-1; tentatively, D is TRBD1 (6 bases). Germline V lookup: CDR1 DFQATT, CDR2 SNEGSKA (reference sequence). Between the trimmed V and J ends, which lost 4 bases and 15 bases, there was a span of 13 bases. This CDR3 has 10 amino acids. In nucleotides, the CDR3 is TGCAGTGCTATTGGGACAAGAAGGTTCTTC. It specifies CSAIGTRRFF.

The V and J genes are TRBV11-3 and TRBJ2-5; TRBD2 is a possible D gene (7 bases). The CDR3 covers 14 residues. The V end lost 3 bases, the J end lost 5 bases, and 13 bases lay between the germline ends. CDR1 is SGHNT and CDR2 is YENEEA in the germline V gene. The CDR3 sequence is CASSFRGGRETQYF. The CDR3 DNA follows: TGTGCCAGCAGCTTCCGCGGGGGCCGGGAGACCCAGTACTTC.